The 21 T cell receptor beta chains below all came from one sample that was sequenced in a study of cytomegalovirus exposure and HLA in healthy donors. PCR used 60 Vbeta primers and 13 Jbeta primers. Clones were sequenced by immunoSEQ multiplex PCR, and TCRdb holds only the in-frame ones, with some missing. The table has over 150,000 clones, 75% seen once. Sample: PBMCs. The receptor set was obtained from a man aged 18 to 29 in good health and CMV-seronegative.

The chain combines TRBV18 with TRBJ2-5; 8 nucleotides match TRBD2. Trimming removed 3 bases from V and 5 bases from J; junction bases left unmatched: 5. The CDR3 has 14 residues. CDR1 and CDR2 (germline): KGHSH, LQKENI. The CDR3 nucleotides are TGTGCCAGCTCACCTCGGGGGGGAGGTGAGACCCAGTACTTC. Its protein is CASSPRGGGETQYF.

The chain joins TRBV2 to TRBJ1-4; D possibly corresponds to TRBD1 (6 bases). This CDR3 contains 16 residues. CDR1 and CDR2 from the germline V gene are SNHLY and FYNNEI. Trimming took 6 bases from V and 3 from J, leaving 17 bases between them. CDR3 nucleotides: TGTGCCAGCAGGGGCCGGACAGCTCGGGCTAATGAAAAACTGTTTTTT. Protein product: CASRGRTARANEKLFF.

The V and J genes are TRBV9 and TRBJ2-3; 7 bases are a match to TRBD2. Germline CDR1 and CDR2: SGDLS and YYNGEE. This CDR3 region has 15 residues. V was clipped by 2 bases and J by 0 bases; unmatched bases: 3. This chain's CDR3 is CASSVVSGSTDTQYF. CDR3 DNA: TGTGCCAGCAGCGTGGTTAGCGGGAGCACAGATACGCAGTATTTT.

The chain has TRBV5-1 and TRBJ2-1; D unclear. The germline gives CDR1 SGHRS, CDR2 YFSETQ. This CDR3 has 12 amino acids. Trimming removed 5 bases from V and 7 bases from J, with 10 bases in between. Here the CDR3 reads CASRLMRNEQFF. CDR3 in DNA: TGCGCCAGCAGACTGATGAGGAATGAGCAGTTCTTC.

The chain is built from TRBV6-1 and TRBJ1-1; 8 positions match TRBD1. The junction had 8 bases not matched to a gene; V was cut back by 7 bases and J by 1 base. This CDR3 has 15 amino acids. Germline V gene sequence: CDR1 MNHNS, CDR2 SASEGT. As DNA, the CDR3 is TGTGCCAGCAAAGTCGGGACAGGAAAGAACACTGAAGCTTTCTTT. Its translation: CASKVGTGKNTEAFF.

The chain joins TRBV14 to TRBJ2-1, with D perhaps matching TRBD2 (6 bases). Between the trimmed V and J ends, which lost 3 bases and 1 base, there was a span of 7 bases. Germline lookup yields CDR1 SGHDN and CDR2 FVKESK. This CDR3 has 14 amino acids. The chain's CDR3 is CASSQGLSYNEQFF. CDR3 sequence (DNA): TGTGCCAGCAGCCAGGGACTTTCCTACAATGAGCAGTTCTTC.

This clone was detected only a few times. The chain is built from TRBV19 and TRBJ2-7; 8 positions match TRBD1. From germline, CDR1 is LNHDA and CDR2 SQIVND (reference sequence). This CDR3 is 14 amino acids long. V lost 6 bases to trimming and J lost 3 bases; unmatched junction nucleotides: 7. The CDR3 DNA sequence: TGTGCCAGTAGGACTACGGGACAGGACTACGAGCAGTACTTC. Translating gives CASRTTGQDYEQYF.

This chain joins TRBV27 and TRBJ2-5; 16 bases agree with TRBD2. V shed 3 bases and J 5 bases; nucleotides not matched to a gene: 6. CDR1 MNHEY and CDR2 SMNVEV come from the germline V gene (reference sequence). The CDR3 runs 17 residues. The DNA for the CDR3 is TGTGCCAGCAGTTTGGGACTAGCGGGAGGGCCGGGGGAGACCCAGTACTTC. Translating it yields CASSLGLAGGPGETQYF.

This chain joins TRBV4-3 and TRBJ2-7; 8 bases are a match to TRBD2. J was trimmed by 6 bases and V by 4 bases; bases with no gene match: 5. The V gene's germline CDR1 is LGHNA and CDR2 YSLEER. The CDR3 consists of 13 residues. CDR3 in amino acids: CASSPRLALEQYF. CDR3 bases: TGCGCCAGCAGCCCTAGACTAGCGCTCGAGCAGTACTTC.

This clone was seen just once. The chain recombines TRBV12-2 with TRBJ2-1; the table gives TRBD2 as D, unverified against the DNA. TRBV12-2 is described as a pseudogene. There are 16 residues in the CDR3. The CDR3 coding sequence is TGTGCAAGTCGCTTAGGGCGACTAGCGGGAGGCAATGAGCAGTTCTTC. It is translated as CASRLGRLAGGNEQFF.

This clone was seen more than once but under ten times. This chain joins TRBV5-4 and TRBJ1-4; 12 bases fit TRBD1. In germline, CDR1 is SGHNT, CDR2 YYREEE (reference sequence). The J segment lost 7 bases and the V segment lost 4 bases, leaving 2 bases of the junction unmatched. The length of the CDR3 is 14 residues. CDR3 nucleotide sequence: TGTGCCAGCAGCGGGACAGGGGGCGGTGAAAAACTGTTTTTT. Amino acid sequence: CASSGTGGGEKLFF.

The gene calls are TRBV2 and TRBJ2-7; 10 bases align to TRBD2. The ends lost 6 bases at V and 9 bases at J; junction bases unmatched: 20. CDR1 is SNHLY, CDR2 FYNNEI, per germline. The CDR3 length is 17 residues. CDR3 sequence (DNA): TGTGCCAGCAGCAAACAATCCGGGGCAGCGGGAGGGTCTGGGCAGTACTTC. Translated: CASSKQSGAAGGSGQYF.

This CDR3 reads CASSLRGADTQYF. The CDR3 nucleotides are TGTGCCAGCAGCTTGCGGGGGGCAGATACGCAGTATTTT. This chain uses TRBV5-4 with TRBJ2-3, with 7 bases identical to TRBD2. Germline V gene lookup returns CDR1 SGHNT and CDR2 YYREEE (reference sequence). Losses at the gene ends were 1 base for V and 4 bases for J; bases not matched to a gene: 0. There are 13 residues in the CDR3.

The chain recombines TRBV9 with TRBJ2-7, with D possibly being TRBD1 (6 bases). This CDR3 has 15 residues. V dropped 0 bases and J dropped 6 bases, with 16 bases sitting between them. In germline, CDR1 is SGDLS, CDR2 YYNGEE. The chain's CDR3 is CASSVDGQPRGEQYF. CDR3 nucleotides: TGTGCCAGCAGCGTAGACGGACAGCCGAGGGGCGAGCAGTACTTC.

This rearrangement joins TRBV7-9 to TRBJ1-1; 7 bases line up with TRBD1. Germline V gives CDR1 SEHNR, CDR2 FQNEAQ (reference sequence). Trimming took 5 bases from V and 1 from J; bases not matched to a gene: 7. CDR3 length: 15 residues. The CDR3 sequence is CASSLSRTGNTEAFF. CDR3 DNA sequence: TGTGCCAGCAGCCTCTCCCGGACAGGGAACACTGAAGCTTTCTTT.

The chain joins TRBV7-2 to TRBJ1-2; 8 nucleotides match TRBD1. V was clipped by 1 base and J by 2 bases; unmatched bases: 3. The germline V gene encodes CDR1 SGHTA and CDR2 FQGNSA. The length of the CDR3 is 15 residues. CDR3 sequence reads: CASSLVQGGNYGYTF. The CDR3 DNA is TGTGCCAGCAGCTTAGTACAGGGGGGGAACTATGGCTACACCTTC. The complete variable domain, with remaining parts taken from reference TRBV7-2 and TRBJ1-2, reads GAGVSQSPSNKVTEKGKDVELRCDPISGHTALYWYRQSLGQGLEFLIYFQGNSAPDKSGLPSDRFSAERTGGSVSTLTIQRTQQEDSAVYLCASSLVQGGNYGYTFGSGTRLTVV.

CDR3 bases: TGTGCCAGCAGCCGACCCCGGAGACAGAGCTCCTACGAGCAGTACTTC. It codes for CASSRPRRQSSYEQYF. This chain uses TRBV7-7 with TRBJ2-7, with D possibly TRBD1 on 5 matching bases. CDR1 and CDR2 (germline): SSHAT, FNYEAQ (reference sequence). CDR3 length: 16 residues. V was pared by 5 bases and J by 0 bases, with 17 bases between.

The rearrangement links TRBV9 to TRBJ2-7; 11 bases map to TRBD2. The length of the CDR3 is 15 residues. The V gene end was trimmed by 3 bases and the J gene end by 7 bases; junction bases not matched to a gene: 9. CDR1 and CDR2 (germline): SGDLS, YYNGEE. The CDR3 nucleotides read TGTGCCAGCAGCGCGACTAGCGGGATACCTACAGAGCAGTACTTC. Its translation: CASSATSGIPTEQYF.

The V gene is TRBV5-6, the J gene TRBJ2-7; 11 bases map to TRBD2. Germline V lookup: CDR1 SGHDT, CDR2 YYEEEE. J lost 4 bases, V lost 4 bases, and 4 bases had no gene match. The CDR3 is 14 amino acids. The CDR3 protein is CASSLGLAVYEQYF. CDR3 DNA: TGTGCCAGCAGCCTGGGACTAGCGGTGTACGAGCAGTACTTC.

The chain couples TRBV6-6 to TRBJ2-7; TRBD2 aligns across 12 bases. Germline CDR1 reads MNHNY; CDR2 reads SVGAGI (reference sequence). Trimming at V came to 4 bases and at J to 3 bases, leaving 1 base not matched to a gene. The CDR3 covers 14 residues. The CDR3 reads CASSSGLAGYEQYF. The CDR3 DNA sequence: TGTGCCAGCAGTTCGGGACTAGCGGGCTACGAGCAGTACTTC.

The rearrangement links TRBV10-3 to TRBJ2-1; 8 positions agree with TRBD1. The CDR3 is 15 amino acids. Per germline, CDR1 ENHRY and CDR2 SYGVKD. The V segment lost 8 bases and the J segment 8 bases; nucleotides outside the gene matches: 14. The CDR3 sequence is CAIGSLADREHEQFF. The CDR3 coding sequence is TGTGCCATCGGAAGCCTTGCGGACAGGGAGCATGAGCAGTTCTTC.